This T cell receptor beta chain was observed in a study of blood T cell repertoires in COVID-19. There are 15 residues in the CDR3. Germline CDR1 and CDR2: SEHNR and FQNEAQ (reference sequence). V was clipped by 1 base and J by 2 bases, with 11 bases between them. In the authors' methods: Amplification from reference gene primers served as the basis for estimated nucleated cell counts. The protocol was immunoSEQ multiplex PCR, while the TCRdb copy is restricted to in-frame clones and leaves out a portion. V and J calls and clone size are those listed in that table; D and trimming were worked out from the DNA. The sample lists hundreds of thousands of clones, about 91% occurring once. Assignments of participants to cohorts depended upon their own reported clinical history. Before being deemed recovered, Cohort 3 donors had two negative PCRs, clearance, or symptom resolution.

The gene calls are TRBV7-9 and TRBJ2-5, with D hard to call. This TCR derives from a woman aged 18-30 years who had recovered from COVID-19. The sequencing sample was made of PBMCs or T cells enriched from blood (not recorded which). CDR3 sequence (DNA): TGTGCCAGCAGCTTAGGGTTTCGGTTACAAGAGACCCAGTACTTC. This encodes CASSLGFRLQETQYF.